This T cell receptor beta chain was profiled in a study of cytomegalovirus exposure and HLA in healthy donors. With 60 Vbeta and 13 Jbeta primers, the PCR was carried out. Clones were sequenced by immunoSEQ multiplex PCR, and TCRdb holds only the in-frame ones, with some missing. Seen here are some 90,000 clones, roughly 80% observed once, and the top ten hold approximately 23%. The CDR3 runs 12 residues. V lost 6 bases and J 7 bases, leaving 12 bases between the germline ends. In germline, CDR1 is PRHDT, CDR2 FYEKMQ (reference sequence). This rearrangement joins TRBV13 to TRBJ1-1; D is possibly TRBD1 (5 bases). Sequenced: PBMCs. The TCR sequence derives from a woman aged 45 to 65 in good health and CMV-seropositive. The CDR3 sequence is CASRGQRIEAFF. The CDR3 coding sequence is TGTGCCAGCAGGGGGCAGAGAATTGAAGCTTTCTTT.